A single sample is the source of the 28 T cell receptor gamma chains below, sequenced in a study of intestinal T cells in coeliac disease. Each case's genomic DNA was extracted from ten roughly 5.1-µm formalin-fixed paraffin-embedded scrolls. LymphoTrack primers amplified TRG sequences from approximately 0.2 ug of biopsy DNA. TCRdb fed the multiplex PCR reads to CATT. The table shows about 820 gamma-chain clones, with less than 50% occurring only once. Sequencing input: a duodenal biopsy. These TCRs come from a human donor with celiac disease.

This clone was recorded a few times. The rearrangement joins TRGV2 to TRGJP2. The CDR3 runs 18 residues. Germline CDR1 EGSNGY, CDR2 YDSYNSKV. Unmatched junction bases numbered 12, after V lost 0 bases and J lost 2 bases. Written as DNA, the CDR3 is TGTGCCACCTGGGACGGGCCTGTCGTTGGGAGTAGTGATTGGATCAAGACGTTT. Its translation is CATWDGPVVGSSDWIKTF.

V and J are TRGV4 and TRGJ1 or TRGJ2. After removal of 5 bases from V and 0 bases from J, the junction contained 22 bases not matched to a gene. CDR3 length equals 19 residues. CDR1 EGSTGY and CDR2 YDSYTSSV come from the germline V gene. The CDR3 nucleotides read TGTGCCACCTGGGGTTGCACTCCTTTAGGGGAGACGAATTATTATAAGAAACTCTTT. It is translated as CATWGCTPLGETNYYKKLF.

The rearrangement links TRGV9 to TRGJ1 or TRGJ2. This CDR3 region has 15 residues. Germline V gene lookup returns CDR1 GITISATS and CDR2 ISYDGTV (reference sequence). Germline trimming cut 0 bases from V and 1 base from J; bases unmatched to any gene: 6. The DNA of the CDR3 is TGTGCCTTGTGGGAGGTGTCCTCCAATTATTATAAGAAACTCTTT. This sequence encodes CALWEVSSNYYKKLF.

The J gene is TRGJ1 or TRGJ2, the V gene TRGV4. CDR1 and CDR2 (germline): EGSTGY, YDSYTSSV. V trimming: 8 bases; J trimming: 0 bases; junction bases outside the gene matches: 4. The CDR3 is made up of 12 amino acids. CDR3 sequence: CATFSNYYKKLF. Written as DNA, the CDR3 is TGTGCCACCTTCTCGAATTATTATAAGAAACTCTTT.

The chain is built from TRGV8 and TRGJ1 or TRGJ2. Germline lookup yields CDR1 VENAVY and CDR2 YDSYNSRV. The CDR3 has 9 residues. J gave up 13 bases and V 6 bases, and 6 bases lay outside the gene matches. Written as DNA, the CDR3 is TGTGCCACCTGGCCAAAAAAACTCTTT. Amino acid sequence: CATWPKKLF.

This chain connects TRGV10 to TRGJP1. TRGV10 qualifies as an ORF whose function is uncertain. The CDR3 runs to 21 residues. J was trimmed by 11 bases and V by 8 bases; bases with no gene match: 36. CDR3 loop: CAAWDSNAPNREGCHWWFKIF. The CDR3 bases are TGTGCTGCGTGGGATTCGAACGCGCCCAACAGGGAGGGGTGCCACTGGTGGTTCAAGATATTT.

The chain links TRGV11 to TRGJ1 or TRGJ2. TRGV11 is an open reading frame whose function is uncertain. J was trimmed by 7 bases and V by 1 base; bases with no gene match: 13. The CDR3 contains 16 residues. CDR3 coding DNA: TGTGCCTGCTGGATTAGGCAGTCAATTGTGGAATATAAGAAACTCTTT. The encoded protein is CACWIRQSIVEYKKLF.

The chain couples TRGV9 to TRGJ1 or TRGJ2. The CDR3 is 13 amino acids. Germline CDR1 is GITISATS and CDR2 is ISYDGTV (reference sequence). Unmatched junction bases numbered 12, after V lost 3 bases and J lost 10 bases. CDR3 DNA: TGTGCCTTGTGGGAGATAATCGTCCGCAAGAAACTCTTT. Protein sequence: CALWEIIVRKKLF.

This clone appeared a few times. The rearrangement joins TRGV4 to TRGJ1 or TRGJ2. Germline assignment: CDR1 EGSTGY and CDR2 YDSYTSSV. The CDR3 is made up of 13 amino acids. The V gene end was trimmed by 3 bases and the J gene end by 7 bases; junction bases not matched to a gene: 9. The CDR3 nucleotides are TGTGCCACCTGGGATTCGGTTCACTATAAGAAACTCTTT. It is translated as CATWDSVHYKKLF.

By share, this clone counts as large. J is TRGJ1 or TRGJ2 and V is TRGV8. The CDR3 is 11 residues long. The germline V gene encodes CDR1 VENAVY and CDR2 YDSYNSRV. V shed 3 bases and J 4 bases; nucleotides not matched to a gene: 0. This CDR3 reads CATWDYYKKLF. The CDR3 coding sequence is TGTGCCACCTGGGATTATTATAAGAAACTCTTT.

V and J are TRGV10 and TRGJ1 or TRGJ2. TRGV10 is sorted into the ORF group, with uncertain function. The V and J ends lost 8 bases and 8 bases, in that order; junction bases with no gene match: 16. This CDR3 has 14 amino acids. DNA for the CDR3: TGTGCTGCGTGGGATTATAACCCCACCCATAAGAAACTCTTT. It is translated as CAAWDYNPTHKKLF.

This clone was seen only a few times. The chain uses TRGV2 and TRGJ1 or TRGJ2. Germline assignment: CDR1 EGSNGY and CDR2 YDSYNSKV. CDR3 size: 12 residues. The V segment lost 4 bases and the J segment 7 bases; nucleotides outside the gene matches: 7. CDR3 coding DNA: TGTGCCACCTGGGAATTGGGGTATAAGAAACTCTTT. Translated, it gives CATWELGYKKLF.

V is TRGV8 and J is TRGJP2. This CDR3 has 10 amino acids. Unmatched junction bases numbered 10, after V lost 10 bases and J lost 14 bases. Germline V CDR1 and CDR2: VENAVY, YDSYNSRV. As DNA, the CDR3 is TGTGCCACTCCGATTGGAATCAAGACGTTT. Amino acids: CATPIGIKTF.

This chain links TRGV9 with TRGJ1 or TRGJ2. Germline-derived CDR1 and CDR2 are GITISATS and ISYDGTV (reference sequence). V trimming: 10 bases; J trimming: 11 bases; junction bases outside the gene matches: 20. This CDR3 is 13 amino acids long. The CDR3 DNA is TGTGCCTTTGTGGGAGGTGCACGTCGAGAGAAACTCTTT. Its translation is CAFVGGARREKLF.

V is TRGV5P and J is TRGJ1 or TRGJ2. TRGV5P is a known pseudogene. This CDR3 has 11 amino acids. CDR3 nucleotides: TGTGCCACCTGGGGCAGGCCCCGGTGGGTCTTT. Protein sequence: CATWGRPRWVF.

The DNA for the CDR3 is TGTGCCACCTCGACCCGCACCTGGGACAGGCTAAAGAAACTCTTT. The encoded protein is CATSTRTWDRLKKLF. V is TRGV4 and J is TRGJ1 or TRGJ2. CDR1 and CDR2 from the germline V gene are EGSTGY and YDSYTSSV. This CDR3 has 15 residues. Trimming removed 8 bases from V and 10 bases from J; junction bases left unmatched: 23.

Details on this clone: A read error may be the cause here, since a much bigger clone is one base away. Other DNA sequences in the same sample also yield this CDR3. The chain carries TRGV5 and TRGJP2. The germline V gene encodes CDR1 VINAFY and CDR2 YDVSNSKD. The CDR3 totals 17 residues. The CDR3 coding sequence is TGTGCCACCTGGGACACCAAGAGGCCTAGTAGTGATTGGATTAAGACGTTT. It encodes CATWDTKRPSSDWIKTF.

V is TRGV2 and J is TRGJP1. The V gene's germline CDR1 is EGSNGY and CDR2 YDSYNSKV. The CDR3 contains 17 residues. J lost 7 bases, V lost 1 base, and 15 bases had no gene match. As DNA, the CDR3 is TGTGCCACCTGGGACGGCCGAACTATACCACGTGGTTGGTTCAAGATATTT. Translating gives CATWDGRTIPRGWFKIF.

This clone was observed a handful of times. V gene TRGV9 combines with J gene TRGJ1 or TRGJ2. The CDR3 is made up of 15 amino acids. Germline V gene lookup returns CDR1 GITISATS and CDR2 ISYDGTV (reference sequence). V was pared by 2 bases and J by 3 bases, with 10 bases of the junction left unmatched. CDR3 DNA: TGTGCCTTGTGGGAGGCGCCCTGCGTTTATTATAAGAAACTCTTT. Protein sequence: CALWEAPCVYYKKLF.

The CDR3 DNA reads as TGTGCCACCTGGGACACTTCTAGGGGGGAGAAACTCTTT. Translating it yields CATWDTSRGEKLF. The rearrangement links TRGV3 to TRGJ1 or TRGJ2. The germline V gene has CDR1 VTNTFY and CDR2 YDVSTARD (reference sequence). The CDR3 length is 13 residues. The V segment lost 2 bases and the J segment 11 bases; nucleotides outside the gene matches: 12.

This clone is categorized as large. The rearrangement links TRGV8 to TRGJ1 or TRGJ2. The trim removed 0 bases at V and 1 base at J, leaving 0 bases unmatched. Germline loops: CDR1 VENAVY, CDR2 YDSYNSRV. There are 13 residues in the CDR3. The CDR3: CATWDRNYYKKLF. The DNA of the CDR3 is TGTGCCACCTGGGATAGGAATTATTATAAGAAACTCTTT.

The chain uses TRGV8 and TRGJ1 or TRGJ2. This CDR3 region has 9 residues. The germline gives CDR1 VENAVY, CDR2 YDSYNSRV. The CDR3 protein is CAPGIGQLF. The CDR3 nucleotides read TGTGCACCTGGGATAGGTCAACTCTTT.

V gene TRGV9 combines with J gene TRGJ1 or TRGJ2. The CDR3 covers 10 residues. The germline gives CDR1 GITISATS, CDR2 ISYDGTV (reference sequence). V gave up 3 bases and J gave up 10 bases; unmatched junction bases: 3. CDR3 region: CALWELKKLF. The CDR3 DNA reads TGTGCCTTGTGGGAGCTAAAGAAACTCTTT.

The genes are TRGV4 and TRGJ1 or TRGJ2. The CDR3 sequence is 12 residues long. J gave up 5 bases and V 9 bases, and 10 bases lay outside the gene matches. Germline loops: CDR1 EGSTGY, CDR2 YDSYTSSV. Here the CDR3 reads CATPPSNYKKLF. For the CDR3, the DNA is TGTGCCACCCCCCCCTCCAATTATAAGAAACTCTTT.

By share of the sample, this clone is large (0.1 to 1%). In nucleotides, the CDR3 is TGTGCCTGCTGGATTAGGCACGTGGGTTATTATAAGAAACTCTTT. Protein: CACWIRHVGYYKKLF. V and J are TRGV11 and TRGJ1 or TRGJ2. TRGV11 falls under the ORF class, with uncertain function. The CDR3 consists of 15 residues. The junction had 5 bases not matched to a gene; V was cut back by 0 bases and J by 3 bases.

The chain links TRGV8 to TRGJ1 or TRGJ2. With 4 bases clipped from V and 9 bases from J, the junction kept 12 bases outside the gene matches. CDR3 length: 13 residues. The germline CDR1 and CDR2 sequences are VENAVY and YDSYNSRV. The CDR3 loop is CATWDPAGSKKLF. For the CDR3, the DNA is TGTGCCACCTGGGACCCGGCGGGGAGTAAGAAACTCTTT.

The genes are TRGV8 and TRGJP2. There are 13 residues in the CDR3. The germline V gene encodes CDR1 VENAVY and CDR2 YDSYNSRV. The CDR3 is CAPGISSDWIKTF. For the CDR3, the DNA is TGTGCACCTGGGATAAGCAGTGATTGGATCAAGACGTTT.

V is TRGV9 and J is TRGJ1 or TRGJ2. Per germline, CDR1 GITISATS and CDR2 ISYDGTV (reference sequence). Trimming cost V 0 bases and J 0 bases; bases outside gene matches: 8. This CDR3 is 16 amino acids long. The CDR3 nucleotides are TGTGCCTTGTGGGAGGTGCGCCATGAGAATTATTATAAGAAACTCTTT. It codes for CALWEVRHENYYKKLF.